A selection of T cell receptor beta chains follows, all from one sample in a study of shared clonotypes between healthy human individuals. Only in-frame clones appear in the TCRdb table, and some are missing; sequencing was by immunoSEQ multiplex PCR. Here the sample spans hundreds of thousands of clones, roughly 95% being singletons. The material sequenced was naive CD8+ T cells sorted from blood. The source is a woman aged 30 to 39 in good health. Each CDR3 is given with its conserved first and last residue. A D gene is named only where the DNA matches it firmly. Clone size, where shown, is once, few, many, or a class for clones that have expanded.

V gene,D gene,clone size,J gene,CDR3 protein
TRBV6-5,TRBD2,.,TRBJ2-7,CASRTSGRSSYEQYF
TRBV2,.,.,TRBJ1-4,CASREWNGEKLFF
TRBV27,.,.,TRBJ2-7,CASSHGGPYEQYF
TRBV27,.,.,TRBJ2-7,CASSPSSYEQYF
TRBV27,TRBD2,.,TRBJ2-7,CASRGLAENLYEQYF
TRBV4-2,TRBD2,.,.,CASSQEGGTSEGSYEQYF
TRBV4-1,.,once,TRBJ2-3,CASSQEGAGNTQYF
TRBV7-9,.,.,TRBJ1-1,CASSFSLRDRTEAFF
TRBV19,.,.,TRBJ1-1,CASSIVPPWGEGRNTEAFF
TRBV9,TRBD2,.,TRBJ2-7,CASSGTSSLYEQYF
TRBV15,.,.,TRBJ1-4,CATSSRFNEKLFF
TRBV27,.,.,TRBJ2-3,CASSLLAPDTQYF
TRBV6-1,TRBD1,.,TRBJ2-7,CASNLRGQGLYEQYF
TRBV5-7,TRBD1,.,TRBJ2-2,CASSLLGQGLIIGELFF
TRBV9,.,once,TRBJ2-7,CASSVGTANYEQYF
TRBV6-1,.,.,TRBJ1-1,CASRGRGTEAFF
TRBV5-1,TRBD1,.,TRBJ2-1,CASREPGQGYNEQFF
TRBV27,.,.,TRBJ2-1,CASSLFESGYNEQFF
TRBV5-1,.,.,TRBJ2-7,CASSQLGGNGNEQYF
TRBV10-1,.,.,.,CASTPRRGRDEQYF
TRBV7-9,.,.,TRBJ2-7,CASSSPPRGDYEQYF
TRBV6-1,.,once,TRBJ1-5,CASSEIWGSGDQPQHF
TRBV6-7,TRBD1,.,TRBJ1-5,CASSYDGTAINQPQHF
TRBV19,.,.,TRBJ2-1,CASSIMGGTYNEQFF
TRBV29-1,.,.,TRBJ1-1,CSDYRGTEAFF
TRBV7-9,TRBD1,.,TRBJ1-2,CASSPGGAGGGYTF
TRBV9,.,.,TRBJ1-1,CASSVAGADEAFF
TRBV4-1,.,few,TRBJ1-5,CASSQWGAHQPQHF
TRBV27,.,.,TRBJ2-5,CASSSEQQETQYF
TRBV29-1,TRBD1,.,TRBJ2-3,CSVEDLFGDRVGDTQYF
TRBV2,TRBD1,.,TRBJ1-2,CASRDRVGYTF
TRBV28,TRBD1,.,TRBJ2-5,CASRPIDRDAETQYF
TRBV4-1,.,.,TRBJ1-1,CASSQDAENTEAFF